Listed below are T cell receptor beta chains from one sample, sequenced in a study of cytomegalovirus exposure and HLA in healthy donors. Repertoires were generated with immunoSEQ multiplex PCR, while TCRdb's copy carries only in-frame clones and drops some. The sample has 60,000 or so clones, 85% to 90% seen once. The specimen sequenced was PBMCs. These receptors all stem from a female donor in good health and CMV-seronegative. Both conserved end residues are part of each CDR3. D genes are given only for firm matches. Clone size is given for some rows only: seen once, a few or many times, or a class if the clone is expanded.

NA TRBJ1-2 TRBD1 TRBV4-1 TGCGCCAGCAGCCCAGCCGGGACAGGGGCACATGGGGGTGGTGGCTACACCTTC CASSPAGTGAHGGGGYTF
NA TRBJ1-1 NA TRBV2 TGTGCCAGCAGTGAAGATGGCAGGGACACTGAAGCTTTCTTT CASSEDGRDTEAFF
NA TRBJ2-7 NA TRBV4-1 TGCGCCAGCAGCCCGACCGTGGTAGCGAACCTCTACGAGCAGTACTTC CASSPTVVANLYEQYF
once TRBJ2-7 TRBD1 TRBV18 TGTGCCAGCTCAGCCCGGGACAGGGGAGAGTACGAGCAGTACTTC CASSARDRGEYEQYF
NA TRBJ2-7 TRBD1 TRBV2 TGTGCCAGCAGTGAACAAGGGGGCCGGTACGAGCAGTACTTC CASSEQGGRYEQYF
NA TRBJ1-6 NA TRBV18 TGTGCCAGCTCACCACAAAGCCTCAGGGGTAATTCACCCCTCCACTTT CASSPQSLRGNSPLHF
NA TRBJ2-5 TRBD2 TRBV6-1 TGTGCCAGCAGACTTCGGGGGGGGGAGACCCAGTACTTC CASRLRGGETQYF
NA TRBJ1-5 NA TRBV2 TGTGCCAGCAGCACAGGCAGGGAAGGCAATCAGCCCCAGCATTTT CASSTGREGNQPQHF
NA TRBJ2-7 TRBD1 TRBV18 TGTGCCAGCTCACAGACAGGGGGCGACGAGCAGTACTTC CASSQTGGDEQYF
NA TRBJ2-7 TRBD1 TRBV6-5 TGTGCCAGCAGTCCTCGGACAGGTCCCAACGAGCAGTACTTC CASSPRTGPNEQYF
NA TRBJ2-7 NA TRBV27 TGTGCCAGCAGGTTCTCCGTCGGTCCTTACTACGAGCAGTACTTC CASRFSVGPYYEQYF
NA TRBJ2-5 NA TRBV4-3 TGCGCCAGCAGCCAACTTCCCCCCGGAGAGTTTCAAGAGACCCAGTACTTC CASSQLPPGEFQETQYF
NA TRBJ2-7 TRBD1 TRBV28 TGTGCCAGCAGTCCCACCCCCGGGACAGGCTGGAGTTCCTACGAGCAGTACTTC CASSPTPGTGWSSYEQYF
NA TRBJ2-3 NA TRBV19 TGTGCCAGTAGGTTGAGGGGGGGACTTAGCACAGATACGCAGTATTTT CASRLRGGLSTDTQYF
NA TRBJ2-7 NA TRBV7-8 TGTGCCAGCAGCGTGGGACTTCTCTCCTACGAGCAGTACTTC CASSVGLLSYEQYF
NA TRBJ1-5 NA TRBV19 TGTGCCAGTAGAGGTCCGGGGAGGCAGGGAAGAAATCAGCCCCAGCATTTT CASRGPGRQGRNQPQHF
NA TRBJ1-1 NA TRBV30 TGTGCCTGGAGTGTGGGAGGGAACACTGAAGCTTTCTTT CAWSVGGNTEAFF
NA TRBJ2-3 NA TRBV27 TGTGCCAGCAGTTTCTCGGGGGCAGATACGCAGTATTTT CASSFSGADTQYF
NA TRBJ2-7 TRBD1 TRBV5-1 TGCGCCAGCAGCTCAGGGGGCAGCGTCTACGAGCAGTACTTC CASSSGGSVYEQYF
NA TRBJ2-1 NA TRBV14 TGTGCCAGCAGCCAAGGAATAGGGGGCAATGAGCAGTTCTTC CASSQGIGGNEQFF
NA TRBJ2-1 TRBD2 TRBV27 TGTGCCAGCAGTCCCGTGCGGGGGGGCTACAATGAGCAGTTCTTC CASSPVRGGYNEQFF
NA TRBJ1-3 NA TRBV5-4 TGTGCCAGCAGCCCCGGACAGAGCTCTGGAAACACCATATATTTT CASSPGQSSGNTIYF
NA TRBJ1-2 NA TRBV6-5 TGTGCCAGCAGTTACTCGACAGGTTATGACTATGGCTACACCTTC CASSYSTGYDYGYTF
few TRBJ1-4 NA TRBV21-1 TGTGCCAGCAGCAAAGAAGACAGCCTCCCCGGAACAAGTACTGAAAAACTGTTTTTT CASSKEDSLPGTSTEKLFF
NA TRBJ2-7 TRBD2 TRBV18 TGTGCCAGCTCCCCCGATGGGAGGGGCTACGAGCAGTACTTC CASSPDGRGYEQYF
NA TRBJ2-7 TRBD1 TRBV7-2 TGTGCCAGCAGCTTAGGAGGGACAGGGGGTTACGAGCAGTACTTC CASSLGGTGGYEQYF
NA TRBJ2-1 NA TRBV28 TGTGCCAGCACCTCAGCAGGACTCCTCCCCGATGGTGACCAGTTCTTC CASTSAGLLPDGDQFF
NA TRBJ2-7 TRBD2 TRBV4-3 TGCGCCAGCAGCCAAGATTTCGGGAGGGAGGGCCGCTGGAGCTACGAGCAGTACTTC CASSQDFGREGRWSYEQYF
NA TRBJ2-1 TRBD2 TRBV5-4 TGTGCCAGCAGCTTGGGGGGGACTAGCGGGTTATATGAGCAGTTCTTC CASSLGGTSGLYEQFF
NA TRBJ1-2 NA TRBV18 TGTGCCAGCTCACCACCCAATACAGGGTACTATGGCTACACCTTC CASSPPNTGYYGYTF
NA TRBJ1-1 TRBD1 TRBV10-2 TGCGCCAGCACCCTAACAGGGGACACTGAAGCTTTCTTT CASTLTGDTEAFF
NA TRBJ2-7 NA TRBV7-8 TGTGCCAGCAGCGTGTACGGAGGCTCCTACGAGCAGTACTTC CASSVYGGSYEQYF
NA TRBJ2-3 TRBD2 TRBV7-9 TGTGCCAGCAGCGGGGTATGGACTAGCGGGAGAGATACGCAGTATTTT CASSGVWTSGRDTQYF
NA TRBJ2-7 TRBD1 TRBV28 TGTGCCAGTCGGGGAACCGGGACAGGTGCCGCCTACGAGCAGTACTTC CASRGTGTGAAYEQYF
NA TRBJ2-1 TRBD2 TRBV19 TGTGCCAGTAGGGAAGCGGGAGGAGGGAATGAGCAGTTCTTC CASREAGGGNEQFF
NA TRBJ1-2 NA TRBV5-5 TGTGCCAGCAGCTTGGTAGCCGCAGGGGCTGATGGCTACACCTTC CASSLVAAGADGYTF
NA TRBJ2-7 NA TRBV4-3 TGCGCCAGCAGCCAAGGTCCACAGGATAGTTACGAGCAGTACTTC CASSQGPQDSYEQYF
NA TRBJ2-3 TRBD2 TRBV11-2 TGTGCCAGCAGCTTAACCCTAGCGGGAAGGAACACAGATACGCAGTATTTT CASSLTLAGRNTDTQYF
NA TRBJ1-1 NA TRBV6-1 TGTGCCAGCACCGACGGCGGGGAAAACACTGAAGCTTTCTTT CASTDGGENTEAFF
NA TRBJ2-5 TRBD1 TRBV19 TGTGCCAGTAGTGTTGGACAGGGCAGGGTCCGAGAGACCCAGTACTTC CASSVGQGRVRETQYF
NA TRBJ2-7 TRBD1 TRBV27 TGTGCCAGCAGTTTGAGTTGGGGTGTTCCAGGGGGTGAGCAGTACTTC CASSLSWGVPGGEQYF
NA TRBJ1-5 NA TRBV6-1 TGTGCCAGCAGTGAGTTTCGGGGTCAGCCCCAGCATTTT CASSEFRGQPQHF
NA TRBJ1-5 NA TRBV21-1 TGTGCCAGCAGCAAAGGACAGCCGGCCCAGCATTTT CASSKGQPAQHF